The TCR beta chain described here comes from a study of response to subunit inactivated influenza vaccine. One entry per CDR3 protein results from TCRdb running MiXCR on the RT-PCR reads. The data show some 520,000 distinct CDR3 sequences, with about 15% seen just once and approximately 3% held by the top ten. Germline CDR1 is LGHDT and CDR2 is YNNKEL (reference sequence). V was clipped by 6 bases and J by 7 bases, with 10 bases between them. The CDR3 consists of 11 residues. As concerns this clonotype: The antigen is not known.

Study observations and caveats: The authors proposed limited new T cell recruitment per seasonal influenza vaccination.

This clonotype was obtained from a man aged 50-75 years who received an inactivated influenza vaccine. V is TRBV3-1 and J is TRBJ2-7; possible D gene TRBD2, 6 bases. Sample: CD4+ T cells sorted from PBMCs, taken around 25 months after vaccination. CDR3 sequence reads: CASRGAGEQYF. The CDR3 DNA reads TGTGCCAGCAGAGGGGCGGGGGAGCAGTACTTC.